This T cell receptor (beta chain) came from a study of blood T cell repertoires in COVID-19. Here immunoSEQ multiplex PCR was the method, and the copy in TCRdb shows in-frame clones only, minus some. The sample records 30,000 to 35,000 clones, 83% being singletons. In germline, CDR1 is SGHAT, CDR2 FQNNGV. Trimming left V 0 bases short and J 4 bases short, with 9 bases between. The CDR3 contains 14 residues. V gene TRBV11-2 combines with J gene TRBJ1-1; D unresolved. Sequencing used peripheral blood. The receptor was isolated from a man aged 50 to 60 with acute or convalescent COVID-19. DNA for the CDR3: TGTGCCAGCAGCTTAGATCGAGTTTTCACTGAAGCTTTCTTT. The encoded protein is CASSLDRVFTEAFF.